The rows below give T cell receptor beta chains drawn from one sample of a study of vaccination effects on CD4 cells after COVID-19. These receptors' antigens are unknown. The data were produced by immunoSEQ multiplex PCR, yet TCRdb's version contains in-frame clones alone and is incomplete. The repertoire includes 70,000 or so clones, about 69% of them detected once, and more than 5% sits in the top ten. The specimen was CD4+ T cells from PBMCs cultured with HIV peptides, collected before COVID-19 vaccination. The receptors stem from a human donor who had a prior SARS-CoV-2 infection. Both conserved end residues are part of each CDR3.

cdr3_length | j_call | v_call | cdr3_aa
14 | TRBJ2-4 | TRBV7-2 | CASSLGPRLNIQYF
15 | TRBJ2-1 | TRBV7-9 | CASSLALAGGGEQFF
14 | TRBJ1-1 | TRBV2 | CASSSQAGNTEAFF
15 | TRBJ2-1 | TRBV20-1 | CSASRAGASRYEQFF
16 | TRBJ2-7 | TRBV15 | CATSEGLAGAIYEQYF
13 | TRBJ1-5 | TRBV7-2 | CASRMDSSEPQHF
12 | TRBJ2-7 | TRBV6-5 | CASSKLPYEQYF
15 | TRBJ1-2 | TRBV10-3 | CAIRKTGEKNYGYTF
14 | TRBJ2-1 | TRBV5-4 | CASSPGQGLDEQFF
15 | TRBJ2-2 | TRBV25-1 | CASSEILAGAGELFF
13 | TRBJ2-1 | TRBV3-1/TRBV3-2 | CASSRTTRSEQFF
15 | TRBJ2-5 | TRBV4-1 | CASSQWGAGRETQYF
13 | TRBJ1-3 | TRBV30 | CAWSVLVGNTIYF
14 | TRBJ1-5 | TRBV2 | CASTDGGIGQPQHF
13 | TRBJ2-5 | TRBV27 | CASSSLPEETQYF
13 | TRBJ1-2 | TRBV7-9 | CASSPDWSYGYTF
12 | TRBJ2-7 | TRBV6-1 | CASSERHYEQYF
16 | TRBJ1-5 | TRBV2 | CASSSRGGEGNQPQHF
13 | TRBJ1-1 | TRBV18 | CASRDREDTEAFF
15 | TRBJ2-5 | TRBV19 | CASSTRTSGQETQYF
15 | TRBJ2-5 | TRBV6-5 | CASSWGLAGTGTQYF
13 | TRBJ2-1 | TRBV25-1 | CASSDLRGGEQFF
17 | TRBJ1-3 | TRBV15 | CATSRDRFWGSGNTIYF
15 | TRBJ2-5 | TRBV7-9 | CASSPRTDKEETQYF
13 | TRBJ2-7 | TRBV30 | CAWSRDLSYEQYF
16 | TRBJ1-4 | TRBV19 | CASTFRQGATNEKLFF
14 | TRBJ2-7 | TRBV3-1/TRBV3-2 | CASSRPNGIYEQYF
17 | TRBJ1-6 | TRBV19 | CASSAQGTSSYNSPLHF
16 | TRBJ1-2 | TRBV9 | CASSVATNRGGYGYTF
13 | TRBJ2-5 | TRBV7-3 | CASSLDGEETQYF
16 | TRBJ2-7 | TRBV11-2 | CASSLDFSGGTYEQYF
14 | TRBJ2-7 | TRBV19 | CASSISGSVYEQYF
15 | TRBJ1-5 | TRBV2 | CASSDGRSGNQPQHF
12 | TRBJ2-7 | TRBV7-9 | CASSGDIYEQYF
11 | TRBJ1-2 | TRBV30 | CAWSRTTGTTF
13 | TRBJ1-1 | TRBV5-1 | CASRGALNTEAFF
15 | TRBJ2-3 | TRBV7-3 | CASSTGGAGTDTQYF
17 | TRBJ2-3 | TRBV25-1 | CASSVFSRNRYTDTQYF
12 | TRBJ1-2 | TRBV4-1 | CASSPALGGYTF
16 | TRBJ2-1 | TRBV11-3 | CASSLRRGASYNEQFF
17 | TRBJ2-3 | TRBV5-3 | CATTFRGGSPSRDTQYF
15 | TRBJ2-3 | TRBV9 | CASSEGRLSTDTQYF
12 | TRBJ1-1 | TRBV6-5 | CASTSPGAEAFF
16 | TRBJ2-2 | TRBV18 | CASSPYLAGNTGELFF